The present T cell receptor (beta chain) was sequenced within a study of cytomegalovirus exposure and HLA in healthy donors. It was with 60 Vbeta and 13 Jbeta primers that the PCR ran. Profiling relied on immunoSEQ multiplex PCR, and the TCRdb table lists in-frame clones only, not all of them. The sample records over 150,000 clones, approximately 84% being singletons. Nominally healthy donors provided the samples, though records likely missed some immune exposures. CDR1 SQVTM and CDR2 ANQGSEA come from the germline V gene. CDR3 size: 13 residues. Germline trimming cut 6 bases from V and 3 bases from J; bases unmatched to any gene: 4.

The source of this sequence is a woman in her forties or fifties in good health and CMV-seropositive. Sequencing was done on a sample of PBMCs. J is TRBJ2-7 and V is TRBV29-1, with 11 nucleotides matching TRBD1. The CDR3: CSVWTGGFYEQYF. Written as DNA, the CDR3 is TGCAGCGTATGGACAGGGGGCTTCTACGAGCAGTACTTC.